The entry below gives a single TCR beta chain sequence along with its context. The sample holds many counts of this clonotype. What antigen it recognizes has not been identified. No base-level quality is on record; no much larger clone is a single base apart. The receptor library was made with 5' RACE. The sequencing machine was an Illumina HiSeq 2500. The second PCR ran for roughly 7 to 12 cycles and used a J-beta primer mix along with a sample-barcoded 5' primer. A unique molecular identifier was introduced onto each TCR beta cDNA molecule by a template-switch 5' adaptor carrying 12 random nucleotides. Each sample yielded at least 2.5 million CDR3-containing paired-end reads. First-strand cDNA was synthesized from all RNA with the Mint cDNA synthesis kit, primed by a TRBC-specific oligonucleotide. All cDNA was treated with uracil-DNA glycosylase and then went through a first 18-cycle PCR with the universal primers M1SS and BC2_uni_R. On the authors' methods: For normalization, 1 million high-quality reads were randomly selected from each sample, with every read carrying a distinct molecular identifier. Instead of being binned into consensus sequences, reads with shared molecular identifiers were discarded. CDR3 identification, clonotype clustering and error correction used MiTCR with a Q25 quality threshold and the strictest error-elimination algorithm. A nonparametric unseen species model with Euler transformation was used to estimate a lower bound on total TCR beta diversity. The public sequencing data were trimmed at Q25 with fastp and processed into clonotypes with MiXCR by TCRdb, which kept only in-frame beta chains. When rows share a CDR3 protein, they turn into one entry using the most common DNA and genes. These V and J calls derive from TCRdb rather than the authors' analysis. The sample yields 540,000 or so distinct CDR3 sequences; approximately 30% were counted once. The ten largest clones represent 18% of the sample.

Systemically healthy Caucasian individuals from Russia, around 39 in total and aged roughly 6 to 100 years, were included as donors. Each donor gave about 10 milliliters of peripheral blood, drawn into EDTA-treated Vacutainer tubes. Ficoll-Paque density-gradient centrifugation was used to isolate PBMCs, with at least 6 million obtained per sample. Trizol reagent was used to extract total RNA from the PBMCs, yielding at least 5 micrograms per sample. The percentages of naive CD45RAhigh/CD27high T cells were determined by flow cytometry on a PBMC aliquot from every donor. The data were obtained in a study of blood T cells in healthy people across ages (dated by TCRdb to 2014 to 2015). Regarding the research as a whole: Template switching captured roughly one uniquely barcoded TCR beta cDNA molecule per two T cells in model experiments. Donors were grouped into four age groups: young (average roughly 15 years), middle-aged (over 35), aged (roughly 62) and long-lived (approximately 82). Age-related changes in TCR beta repertoire diversity were measured in the study by deep sequencing normalized with unique cDNA molecular identifiers. Donors of different ages were randomly distributed across sequencing lanes to avoid experimental bias. Two additional independent replicas of 1 million unique cDNA reads from the same blood draw were analyzed for two donors (one aged 18 to 30 and one aged 80 or older).

What the authors observed across the whole study: As age increased, observed TCR beta diversity per million T cells dropped in a roughly linear way, and a significant reduction was already evident by age about 40. Estimates of total diversity based on one million sequenced T cells were considered lower bounds and underestimates. The percentage of naive T cells measured by flow cytometry correlated strongly with observed TCR beta diversity. Conclusive comparison of naive and antigen-experienced compartments was prevented by the profiling of bulk unsorted PBMCs. The CMV infection status of donors was not known, potentially confounding age-related changes in expanded clonotypes. Compared with the aged group, the long-lived group had more naive CD4+ T cells, fewer expanded clones and increased TCR diversity, suggesting age selection.

The TCR comes from a woman in her seventies in good health. Sequenced input: blood.

The bases are TGTGCCAGCAGCCCTCACACTAGGGCGGGCATTCAGTACTTC. It is translated as CASSPHTRAGIQYF. The receptor chain draws on TRBV7-2 and TRBJ2-4; TRBD2 could be the D gene, as 5 bases match. CDR3 length: 14 amino acids, cysteine to phenylalanine. Only the CDR3 region is kept as DNA, spanning 42 bases read in frame from base 1. The junction shows trimming of 5 bases on V and 9 bases on J, plus 17 bases between the germline ends. Reading the germline V gene gives CDR1 SGHTA and CDR2 FQGNSA.